Given below is one T cell receptor beta chain in context. Its specificity is not known. Sequenced material consisted of expressed TCRB transcripts (all of the isolated RNA was reverse transcribed). Generated by immunoSEQ multiplex PCR, the TCRdb table keeps only in-frame clones and is missing some. The sample records approximately 27,000 clones, roughly half being singletons. The data originate from a study of beta chain features in type 1 diabetes. The wider study: What patients shared with healthy donors was a similar profile of age, gender and cell yields. General observations from the study: Type 1 diabetes patients had TCRB CDR3s that were shorter (moderately but significantly so) in all four CD4+ subsets. A pattern of fewer insertions and more deletions at VDJ junctions was seen in type 1 diabetes patients. Although PCR might favor shorter templates, it would do so equally in patients and controls.

The J segment lost 1 base and the V segment lost 0 bases, leaving 6 bases of the junction unmatched. Germline-derived CDR1 and CDR2 are MGHRA and YSYEKL. This CDR3 contains 18 residues. This clonotype was obtained from a young man with type 1 diabetes. The rearrangement joins TRBV4-1 to TRBJ2-7, with 13 bases identical to TRBD2. Sequencing was performed on stem cell memory CD4+ T cells from blood. CDR3 amino acids: CASSQDPAGLAGSYEQYF. In nucleotides, the CDR3 is TGCGCCAGCAGCCAAGATCCGGCGGGACTAGCGGGATCCTACGAGCAGTACTTC.